The sequence of this T cell receptor beta chain was determined in a study of blood T cell repertoires in COVID-19. V was clipped by 4 bases and J by 8 bases; unmatched bases: 4. Germline V gives CDR1 GTSNPN, CDR2 SVGIG (reference sequence). The CDR3 sequence is 11 residues long. This table comes from immunoSEQ multiplex PCR, and its TCRdb copy is limited to in-frame clones, with some not included. The repertoire holds under 45,000 clones, with about 85% as singletons. V usage is TRBV30 and J usage is TRBJ1-2, with 7 bases identical to TRBD1. Sequences were obtained from peripheral blood. This clonotype was obtained from a man in his sixties with acute or convalescent COVID-19. The CDR3 sequence: CAWKGARGYTF. The CDR3 DNA reads as TGTGCCTGGAAGGGGGCGCGGGGCTACACCTTC.